This T cell receptor beta chain was recorded in a study of cytomegalovirus exposure and HLA in healthy donors. Overall study: The Caucasian-associated ancestry cluster contained about 80% of the roughly 400 genotyped donors. Study-level results: Prior analysis indicated that the majority of TCR beta V segments exhibited productivity approximately 90% or approximately 30% of the time. HLA restriction was apparent for most CMV-associated TCR beta chains in a later analysis.

V lost 5 bases and J lost 8, with 12 bases in between. The CDR3 spans 12 residues. CDR1 is LNHDA and CDR2 is SQIVND in the germline V gene (reference sequence). In the case of this clone: The antigen is undetermined.

This PCR relied on a set of 60 Vbeta primers and 13 Jbeta primers. The protocol was immunoSEQ multiplex PCR, while the TCRdb copy is restricted to in-frame clones and leaves out a portion. The sample gives about 140,000 clones, approximately 65% of which show up once; around 6% is in the top ten. This chain links TRBV19 with TRBJ1-1; D may be TRBD1 (6 bases). The sequence was obtained from a woman aged 60-70 years in good health and CMV-seronegative. The sequenced sample was PBMCs. The CDR3 reads CASSLHRAEAFF. CDR3 sequence (DNA): TGTGCCAGTAGTTTGCACAGGGCCGAAGCTTTCTTT. The variable domain in full, with the rest retrieved from reference TRBV19 and TRBJ1-1, is DGGITQSPKYLFRKEGQNVTLSCEQNLNHDAMYWYRQDPGQGLRLIYYSQIVNDFQKGDIAEGYSVSREKKESFPLTVTSAQKNPTAFYLCASSLHRAEAFFGQGTRLTVV.